This T cell receptor beta chain stems from a study of memory CD4+ T cells and cytomegalovirus serostatus. The CDR3 consists of 16 residues. In germline, CDR1 is MGHRA, CDR2 YSYEKL. V was trimmed by 4 bases and J by 3 bases, leaving 18 bases between them. Generated by immunoSEQ multiplex PCR, the TCRdb table keeps only in-frame clones and is missing some. The sample includes some 48,000 clones, roughly 73% seen only once; the top ten take 0.6% to 0.9%. Single viable CD3+CD4+CD8-CD45RO+ cells were sorted as the memory CD4+ T cells. This clone appeared a single time. The TCR comes from an adult in good health and CMV-seronegative. The V call is TRBV4-1, the J call TRBJ1-2; no clear D gene. The sample consisted of memory CD4+ T cells from blood. Here the CDR3 reads CASSPSGPTGYYGYTF. DNA for the CDR3: TGCGCCAGCAGCCCCTCAGGACCGACGGGGTACTATGGCTACACCTTC.